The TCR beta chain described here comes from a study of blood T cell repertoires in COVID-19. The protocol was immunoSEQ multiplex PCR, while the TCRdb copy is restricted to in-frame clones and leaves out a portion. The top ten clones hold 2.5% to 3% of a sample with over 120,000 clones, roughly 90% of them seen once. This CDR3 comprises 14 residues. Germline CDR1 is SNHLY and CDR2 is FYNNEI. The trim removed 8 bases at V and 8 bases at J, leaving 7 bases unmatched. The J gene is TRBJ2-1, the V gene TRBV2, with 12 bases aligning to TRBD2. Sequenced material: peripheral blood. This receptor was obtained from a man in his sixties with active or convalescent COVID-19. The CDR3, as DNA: TGTGCCAGCGCACTAGCGGGAGGTTCCCATGAGCAGTTCTTC. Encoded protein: CASALAGGSHEQFF.